Each of the 15 T cell receptor beta chains below was sequenced from the same sample in a study of response to subunit inactivated influenza vaccine. MiXCR was run by TCRdb on the RT-PCR reads, yielding one entry per CDR3 protein. Among around 850,000 distinct CDR3 sequences, approximately 17% were seen once, and the ten largest hold 9.5% to 13%. This specimen was PBMCs from blood, taken more than 4 days after vaccination. These receptors all come from a man aged 45-65 years who received an inactivated influenza vaccine.

The chain couples TRBV7-2 to TRBJ2-7; 11 bases agree with TRBD2. V trimming: 5 bases; J trimming: 9 bases; junction bases outside the gene matches: 12. This CDR3 has 15 residues. Germline CDR1 and CDR2: SGHTA and FQGNSA. CDR3 in DNA: TGTGCCAGCAGCCCCTTTTCGGTAGCGGGAGGGCCGCAGTACTTC. Amino acid sequence: CASSPFSVAGGPQYF.

V usage is TRBV12-3 or TRBV12-4 and J usage is TRBJ1-5, with unresolved D. This CDR3 is built from 14 residues. The V end lost 6 bases, the J end lost 7 bases, and 16 bases lay between the germline ends. The CDR3 DNA sequence: TGTGCCAGCAGACGCGCGGTCTCAGGACAGCCCCAGCATTTT. It specifies CASRRAVSGQPQHF.

This clonotype was counted a few times. V is TRBV20-1 and J is TRBJ2-7; possible D gene TRBD2, 6 bases. Germline values: CDR1 DFQATT, CDR2 SNEGSKA (reference sequence). This CDR3 has 15 residues. The V end was cut by 0 bases, the J end by 2 bases, with 14 bases between. CDR3 nucleotides: TGCAGTGCTAGAGACACTCGGCGGGGCCCCTACGAGCAGTACTTC. Its translation is CSARDTRRGPYEQYF.

This clonotype showed up many times. This sequence joins TRBV29-1 and TRBJ2-7; TRBD1 matches at 11 bases. The CDR3 is made up of 13 amino acids. Per germline, CDR1 SQVTM and CDR2 ANQGSEA. V shed 6 bases and J 5 bases; nucleotides not matched to a gene: 6. In nucleotides, the CDR3 is TGCAGCGTCACCGGACAGGGGGCGCACGAGCAGTACTTC. Translation gives CSVTGQGAHEQYF.

The rearrangement joins TRBV11-1 to TRBJ2-7, with 8 bases lining up with TRBD1. This CDR3 has 15 residues. From germline, CDR1 is SGHAT and CDR2 FQDESV (reference sequence). V was pared by 2 bases and J by 2 bases, with 5 bases of the junction left unmatched. The CDR3 region has the DNA TGTGCCAGCAGCTTAAGACAGGGGCACACCTACGAGCAGTACTTC. Translation gives CASSLRQGHTYEQYF.

This clonotype has more than one count but fewer than ten. The CDR3 sequence is CASSPSTGGSGANVLTF. CDR3 sequence (DNA): TGTGCCAGCTCACCATCGACGGGGGGCTCTGGGGCCAACGTCCTGACTTTC. The V and J genes are TRBV18 and TRBJ2-6; TRBD2 aligns across 7 bases. V was clipped by 2 bases and J by 0 bases; unmatched bases: 4. This CDR3 has 17 residues. The germline gives CDR1 KGHSH, CDR2 LQKENI.

The chain has TRBV29-1 and TRBJ2-2; D unresolved. There are 12 residues in the CDR3. Per germline, CDR1 SQVTM and CDR2 ANQGSEA. V was shortened by 4 bases and J by 4 bases, with 7 bases between the two germline ends. CDR3 nucleotides: TGCAGCGTTGTCAAGAGCACCGGGGAGCTGTTTTTT. Protein product: CSVVKSTGELFF.

This clonotype was counted a few times. J is TRBJ2-7 and V is TRBV14; 8 bases are shared with TRBD2. CDR3 length: 15 amino acids. Germline V CDR1 and CDR2: SGHDN, FVKESK. V was clipped by 3 bases and J by 0 bases; unmatched bases: 4. The CDR3 region has the DNA TGTGCCAGCAGCCAGAAGCGGGGGAGCTCCTACGAGCAGTACTTC. It codes for CASSQKRGSSYEQYF.

This clonotype was seen a handful of times. This chain links TRBV10-3 with TRBJ2-4; possibly TRBD1 for D (5 bases). The CDR3 spans 17 residues. From germline, CDR1 is ENHRY and CDR2 SYGVKD. V lost 0 bases and J 0 bases, leaving 12 bases between the germline ends. The CDR3 reads CAISESQATRAKNIQYF. The CDR3 DNA follows: TGTGCCATCAGTGAGTCACAGGCTACCAGAGCCAAAAACATTCAGTACTTC.

This clonotype came up a few times. The CDR3: CSARVLGLVRGVAEAFF. CDR3 nucleotides: TGCAGTGCTAGAGTACTGGGGCTTGTGCGGGGGGTAGCTGAAGCTTTCTTT. The J gene is TRBJ1-1, the V gene TRBV20-1; the D gene is possibly TRBD1 (5 bases). The CDR3 contains 17 residues. The V end lost 1 base, the J end lost 6 bases, and 24 bases lay between the germline ends. CDR1 is DFQATT, CDR2 SNEGSKA, per germline (reference sequence).

This chain uses TRBV29-1 with TRBJ2-1, with D tentatively TRBD1 (6 bases). The CDR3 is made up of 14 amino acids. Germline-derived CDR1 and CDR2 are SQVTM and ANQGSEA. V lost 3 bases and J 5 bases, leaving 14 bases between the germline ends. CDR3 bases: TGCAGCGTTGATACAGGGCGCTGGGACAATGAGCAGTTCTTC. Amino acids: CSVDTGRWDNEQFF.

This clonotype has ten or more counts. This chain uses TRBV4-3 with TRBJ2-3; D remains ambiguous. The germline CDR1 and CDR2 sequences are LGHNA and YSLEER. The germline V and J ends were trimmed by 1 base and 0 bases, with 8 bases remaining between them. The CDR3 sequence is 15 residues long. The CDR3 region has the DNA TGCGCCAGCAGCCAAGGATCACGGAGCACAGATACGCAGTATTTT. Encoded protein: CASSQGSRSTDTQYF.

In this sample, this clonotype turned up many times. The chain recombines TRBV29-1 with TRBJ2-7; TRBD1 agrees at 7 bases. V lost 1 base, J lost 2 bases, and 8 bases stayed unmatched. Germline V gene data show CDR1 as SQVTM and CDR2 as ANQGSEA. The CDR3 contains 15 residues. CDR3 residues: CSVEVGQGVPYEQYF. DNA of the CDR3: TGCAGCGTTGAAGTTGGGCAGGGGGTCCCCTACGAGCAGTACTTC.

The chain uses TRBV11-1 and TRBJ2-3; D perhaps matches TRBD2 (5 bases). V was cut by 5 bases and J by 2 bases, with 11 bases left in between. The CDR3 length is 14 residues. The germline gives CDR1 SGHAT, CDR2 FQDESV (reference sequence). The CDR3 sequence is CASSTLDYTDTQYF. CDR3 coding DNA: TGTGCCAGCAGCACCCTAGACTACACAGATACGCAGTATTTT.

This clonotype turned up a few times. The chain uses TRBV19 and TRBJ2-3, with TRBD2 as a possible D gene (6 bases). V gave up 1 base and J gave up 2 bases, with 10 bases separating them. This CDR3 region has 15 residues. Germline V gives CDR1 LNHDA, CDR2 SQIVND (reference sequence). This CDR3 reads CASSIAGRFTDTQYF. The CDR3 DNA reads as TGTGCCAGTAGTATAGCGGGGAGGTTCACAGATACGCAGTATTTT. The full variable domain, completed using reference TRBV19 and TRBJ2-3, is DGGITQSPKYLFRKEGQNVTLSCEQNLNHDAMYWYRQDPGQGLRLIYYSQIVNDFQKGDIAEGYSVSREKKESFPLTVTSAQKNPTAFYLCASSIAGRFTDTQYFGPGTRLTVL.